The rows below give T cell receptor beta chains drawn from one sample of a study of blood T cell repertoires in COVID-19. Sequencing was performed with immunoSEQ multiplex PCR; in TCRdb, only in-frame clones are kept and a portion is missing. The sample includes 65,000 to 85,000 clones, less than 85% of them seen just once. The source material was peripheral blood. The receptors were gathered from a woman aged 80 or over with active or convalescent COVID-19. CDR3s include the opening cysteine and the closing phenylalanine or tryptophan. A D gene is named only where the DNA matches it firmly. The size field is filled for only some rows; it gives once, few, many or a size class.

CDR3nt: TGTGCCAGCTCCCACGGGAACACTGAAGCTTTCTTT
CDR3aa: CASSHGNTEAFF
abundance: .
j_gene: TRBJ1-1
d_gene: .
v_gene: TRBV18

CDR3nt: TGCGCCAGCAGCTTGCTTGGGCTGACAGGGAGCTCCTATAATTCACCCCTCCACTTT
CDR3aa: CASSLLGLTGSSYNSPLHF
abundance: .
j_gene: TRBJ1-6
d_gene: TRBD1
v_gene: TRBV5-1

CDR3nt: TGTGCCAGCAGACTAGATTATGGCACCGGGGAGCTGTTTTTT
CDR3aa: CASRLDYGTGELFF
abundance: .
j_gene: TRBJ2-2
d_gene: .
v_gene: TRBV27

CDR3nt: TGCGCCAGCAGCCAAGATGGCAAGAGCGCGAACACCGGGGAGCTGTTTTTT
CDR3aa: CASSQDGKSANTGELFF
abundance: .
j_gene: TRBJ2-2
d_gene: .
v_gene: TRBV4-1

CDR3nt: TGCGCCAGCAGCCCCCTCTTTTCTGGCACAGATACGCAGTATTTT
CDR3aa: CASSPLFSGTDTQYF
abundance: few
j_gene: TRBJ2-3
d_gene: .
v_gene: TRBV5-1

CDR3nt: TGTGCCAGCAGTTTTAACAGGGGGCTTGACACTGAAGCTTTCTTT
CDR3aa: CASSFNRGLDTEAFF
abundance: .
j_gene: TRBJ1-1
d_gene: TRBD1
v_gene: TRBV28

CDR3nt: TGCGCCAGCAGTGAGATACAGGGAGGGGGACATGGCTACACCTTC
CDR3aa: CASSEIQGGGHGYTF
abundance: .
j_gene: TRBJ1-2
d_gene: .
v_gene: TRBV10-2

CDR3nt: TGTGCCAGCAGTGAAGGGCTAGCGGGAAGAGGGGATACGCAGTATTTT
CDR3aa: CASSEGLAGRGDTQYF
abundance: .
j_gene: TRBJ2-3
d_gene: TRBD2
v_gene: TRBV6-1

CDR3nt: TGCGCCAGCAGCCAAGATCTTGGTACAGGGGGTCAGCCCCAGCATTTT
CDR3aa: CASSQDLGTGGQPQHF
abundance: .
j_gene: TRBJ1-5
d_gene: TRBD1
v_gene: TRBV4-3

CDR3nt: TGCGCCAGCAGCTTGGTGCGGGATGTTGGTGAGCAGTTCTTC
CDR3aa: CASSLVRDVGEQFF
abundance: .
j_gene: TRBJ2-1
d_gene: .
v_gene: TRBV5-1

CDR3nt: TGCGCCAGCAGCTTGGTTCAGGGGCTAAACACTGAAGCTTTCTTT
CDR3aa: CASSLVQGLNTEAFF
abundance: .
j_gene: TRBJ1-1
d_gene: .
v_gene: TRBV5-1

CDR3nt: TGTGCCAGCAGTTTAAACCCCACGAGCTCCTATAATTCACCCCTCCACTTT
CDR3aa: CASSLNPTSSYNSPLHF
abundance: .
j_gene: TRBJ1-6
d_gene: .
v_gene: TRBV27

CDR3nt: TGCGCCAGCAGCCGCGGGACAGGGAACACCGGGGAGCTGTTTTTT
CDR3aa: CASSRGTGNTGELFF
abundance: few
j_gene: TRBJ2-2
d_gene: TRBD1
v_gene: TRBV5-1

CDR3nt: TGTGCCAGCAGTCCCAACCCAGGATGGTTAGCGGGAGATCCGGAGACCCAGTACTTC
CDR3aa: CASSPNPGWLAGDPETQYF
abundance: .
j_gene: TRBJ2-5
d_gene: TRBD2
v_gene: TRBV27

CDR3nt: TGTGCCAGCAGGGAGATGCGGGGAATGAACACTGAAGCTTTCTTT
CDR3aa: CASREMRGMNTEAFF
abundance: .
j_gene: TRBJ1-1
d_gene: .
v_gene: TRBV7-6

CDR3nt: TGTGCCAGCAGCTTGGAAGGGGTAGCCTACAATGAGCAGTTCTTC
CDR3aa: CASSLEGVAYNEQFF
abundance: .
j_gene: TRBJ2-1
d_gene: .
v_gene: TRBV5-6

CDR3nt: TGTGCCAGCAGCTTTCGTCTACCTCAAGAGACCCAGTACTTC
CDR3aa: CASSFRLPQETQYF
abundance: .
j_gene: TRBJ2-5
d_gene: .
v_gene: TRBV7-6

CDR3nt: TGCGCCAGCAGCCAAGATCTCCTATCTCCCAAAAACATTCAGTACTTC
CDR3aa: CASSQDLLSPKNIQYF
abundance: few
j_gene: TRBJ2-4
d_gene: .
v_gene: TRBV4-3

CDR3nt: TGTGCCAGCAGTTACGCGGAGACCTACGAGCAGTACTTC
CDR3aa: CASSYAETYEQYF
abundance: once
j_gene: TRBJ2-7
d_gene: .
v_gene: TRBV6-6

CDR3nt: TGTGCCAGCAGGGCCGGGGCCTACGAGCAGTACTTC
CDR3aa: CASRAGAYEQYF
abundance: .
j_gene: TRBJ2-7
d_gene: .
v_gene: TRBV12-3/TRBV12-4

CDR3nt: TGTGCCAGTAACCTGAGAGGGGGTTACAATGAGCAGTTCTTC
CDR3aa: CASNLRGGYNEQFF
abundance: once
j_gene: TRBJ2-1
d_gene: .
v_gene: TRBV19

CDR3nt: TGTGCCAGCAGCTTGGTGGCGGGGTTCACAGATACGCAGTATTTT
CDR3aa: CASSLVAGFTDTQYF
abundance: .
j_gene: TRBJ2-3
d_gene: .
v_gene: TRBV5-6

CDR3nt: TGTGCCAGCTCACGACTAGCGGGAGGTTTCGATGAGCAGTTCTTC
CDR3aa: CASSRLAGGFDEQFF
abundance: .
j_gene: TRBJ2-1
d_gene: TRBD2
v_gene: TRBV18

CDR3nt: TGCGCCAGCAGCTTAAGGAAAACGGAGGAAAACATTCAGTACTTC
CDR3aa: CASSLRKTEENIQYF
abundance: once
j_gene: TRBJ2-4
d_gene: .
v_gene: TRBV5-1

CDR3nt: TGTGCCAGCAGTGACCTAAAGACAGGCCCTGAAGCTTTCTTT
CDR3aa: CASSDLKTGPEAFF
abundance: few
j_gene: TRBJ1-1
d_gene: .
v_gene: TRBV2

CDR3nt: TGTGCCTGGAGGGCAGAATATAATTCACCCCTCCACTTT
CDR3aa: CAWRAEYNSPLHF
abundance: .
j_gene: TRBJ1-6
d_gene: .
v_gene: TRBV30

CDR3nt: TGTGCCAGCAGCTTAGGCAGGGGGCACTACGAGCAGTACTTC
CDR3aa: CASSLGRGHYEQYF
abundance: .
j_gene: TRBJ2-7
d_gene: TRBD1
v_gene: TRBV13

CDR3nt: TGTGCCAGCAGCCAAGATGGGACTAGCAGCTACAATGAGCAGTTCTTC
CDR3aa: CASSQDGTSSYNEQFF
abundance: .
j_gene: TRBJ2-1
d_gene: TRBD2
v_gene: TRBV4-2

CDR3nt: TGTGCCAGCAGCAACCCCCCGAGGTTGGAGACCCAGTACTTC
CDR3aa: CASSNPPRLETQYF
abundance: .
j_gene: TRBJ2-5
d_gene: .
v_gene: TRBV28

CDR3nt: TGTGCCAGCTCACCACGGGGGGGCAGGACCACAGATACGCAGTATTTT
CDR3aa: CASSPRGGRTTDTQYF
abundance: .
j_gene: TRBJ2-3
d_gene: .
v_gene: TRBV18

CDR3nt: TGTGCCAGCAGCGTAGTTGCATCCGGAGGAAATGAGCAGTTCTTC
CDR3aa: CASSVVASGGNEQFF
abundance: few
j_gene: TRBJ2-1
d_gene: .
v_gene: TRBV9

CDR3nt: TGTGCCAGTAGTATTACCGGGACAGGGCAATCACCCCTCCACTTT
CDR3aa: CASSITGTGQSPLHF
abundance: .
j_gene: TRBJ1-6
d_gene: TRBD1
v_gene: TRBV19

CDR3nt: TGTGCCAGCAGTCGTCCCGGGAGCAATCAGCCCCAGCATTTT
CDR3aa: CASSRPGSNQPQHF
abundance: .
j_gene: TRBJ1-5
d_gene: .
v_gene: TRBV2

CDR3nt: TGTGCCAGCAGCTCTAGGGACAGGGGGACAGATACGCAGTATTTT
CDR3aa: CASSSRDRGTDTQYF
abundance: .
j_gene: TRBJ2-3
d_gene: TRBD1
v_gene: TRBV7-2

CDR3nt: TGTGCCAGCAGCTTAACCGGTTTTGAACTATACGAGCAGTACTTC
CDR3aa: CASSLTGFELYEQYF
abundance: .
j_gene: TRBJ2-7
d_gene: .
v_gene: TRBV7-8

CDR3nt: TGCGCCAGCAGCGAGGGGGCGTCTAGCAATCAGCCCCAGCATTTT
CDR3aa: CASSEGASSNQPQHF
abundance: few
j_gene: TRBJ1-5
d_gene: TRBD1
v_gene: TRBV5-1

CDR3nt: TGTGCCAGCAGTGTTAGCGGGGCGGATACGGATGAGCAGTTCTTC
CDR3aa: CASSVSGADTDEQFF
abundance: .
j_gene: TRBJ2-1
d_gene: TRBD2
v_gene: TRBV9

CDR3nt: TGTGCCAGCAGCGCGCGGGGGGAGGCGCAGTATTTT
CDR3aa: CASSARGEAQYF
abundance: few
j_gene: TRBJ2-3
d_gene: TRBD2
v_gene: TRBV9

CDR3nt: TGTGCCAGCAGCCTCCAGGGGGCGTCGTTGGACACCGGGGAGCTGTTTTTT
CDR3aa: CASSLQGASLDTGELFF
abundance: .
j_gene: TRBJ2-2
d_gene: TRBD1
v_gene: TRBV9

CDR3nt: TGTGCCAGCAGTAAAAGACAGGGAAACCTGAGACTGTTTTTT
CDR3aa: CASSKRQGNLRLFF
abundance: .
j_gene: TRBJ1-4
d_gene: TRBD1
v_gene: TRBV27

CDR3nt: TGTGCCAGCAGCGCTTTAGGACAGGGGAATGGCTACACCTTC
CDR3aa: CASSALGQGNGYTF
abundance: .
j_gene: TRBJ1-2
d_gene: TRBD1
v_gene: TRBV9

CDR3nt: TGTGCCAGTAGTAGTACAGGCTCCCCAAATGAAAAACTGTTTTTT
CDR3aa: CASSSTGSPNEKLFF
abundance: .
j_gene: TRBJ1-4
d_gene: .
v_gene: TRBV19

CDR3nt: TGTGCCAGCAGCCAACTCGTCTCCTACGAGCAGTACTTC
CDR3aa: CASSQLVSYEQYF
abundance: .
j_gene: TRBJ2-7
d_gene: .
v_gene: TRBV4-2

CDR3nt: TGTGCCAGCAGCGCCCGACAGGGGGCCAAAAACATTCAGTACTTC
CDR3aa: CASSARQGAKNIQYF
abundance: .
j_gene: TRBJ2-4
d_gene: TRBD1
v_gene: TRBV7-9

CDR3nt: TGCGCCAGCAGCCAAGGGACAGGATGGGGTCGGAGTGAAAAACTGTTTTTT
CDR3aa: CASSQGTGWGRSEKLFF
abundance: few
j_gene: TRBJ1-4
d_gene: TRBD1
v_gene: TRBV4-3

CDR3nt: TGTGCCAGCAGTTTCCTCCGGAGCTCCTACGAGCAGTACTTC
CDR3aa: CASSFLRSSYEQYF
abundance: .
j_gene: TRBJ2-7
d_gene: .
v_gene: TRBV6-6

CDR3nt: TGTGCCAGCTCCGAGGACAGGGGAAGAGAAAAACTGTTTTTT
CDR3aa: CASSEDRGREKLFF
abundance: .
j_gene: TRBJ1-4
d_gene: TRBD1
v_gene: TRBV18

CDR3nt: TGTGCCAGCAGGGGGGGGCGGTTGGGTTCGGAGCAGTACTTC
CDR3aa: CASRGGRLGSEQYF
abundance: few
j_gene: TRBJ2-7
d_gene: .
v_gene: TRBV6-5

CDR3nt: TGTGCCAGCAGCGTAGGAGGGACAGGGGGCTCCTACGAGCAGTACTTC
CDR3aa: CASSVGGTGGSYEQYF
abundance: once
j_gene: TRBJ2-7
d_gene: TRBD1
v_gene: TRBV7-2

CDR3nt: TGTGCCAGCAGCTTAACGGCGGGCAGCACAGATACGCAGTATTTT
CDR3aa: CASSLTAGSTDTQYF
abundance: once
j_gene: TRBJ2-3
d_gene: .
v_gene: TRBV7-3

CDR3nt: TGTGCCAGCAGCTCCGAAGGCAGGGGTACCTACGAGCAGTACTTC
CDR3aa: CASSSEGRGTYEQYF
abundance: .
j_gene: TRBJ2-7
d_gene: .
v_gene: TRBV7-9

CDR3nt: TGTGCCAGCAGCGTAGGTCCCTTCGGGAGAAGCGACAATGAGCAGTTCTTC
CDR3aa: CASSVGPFGRSDNEQFF
abundance: once
j_gene: TRBJ2-1
d_gene: .
v_gene: TRBV9